Reported below is one T cell receptor (beta chain). V trimming: 7 bases; J trimming: 4 bases; junction bases outside the gene matches: 4. Germline loops: CDR1 LNHDA, CDR2 SQIVND (reference sequence). The CDR3 consists of 13 residues. This record comes from a study of blood T cell repertoires in COVID-19. Study background: Spain, Italy and the United States supplied samples that represented acute and convalescent COVID-19. Sample material is recorded as cDNA or gDNA derived from T cells, B-cell-depleted T cells, or PBMCs.

In the authors' workflow: The authors estimated nucleated cell counts from reference gene primer amplification. Sequencing used immunoSEQ multiplex PCR; TCRdb keeps in-frame clones, though not all of them. V and J calls and clone size are those listed in that table; D and trimming were worked out from the DNA. The sample has roughly 77,000 clones, approximately 85% seen once; the top ten hold about 4.6%. Sequencing was carried out using peripheral blood. V gene TRBV19 combines with J gene TRBJ1-2, with TRBD1 matching over 9 bases. The origin of this receptor is a human donor in a cohort sampled during active COVID-19. Written as DNA, the CDR3 is TGTGCCAGTAACAGGGGGCGAGGCTATGGCTACACCTTC. Protein sequence: CASNRGRGYGYTF. Full variable domain (missing parts from reference TRBV19 and TRBJ1-2): DGGITQSPKYLFRKEGQNVTLSCEQNLNHDAMYWYRQDPGQGLRLIYYSQIVNDFQKGDIAEGYSVSREKKESFPLTVTSAQKNPTAFYLCASNRGRGYGYTFGSGTRLTVV.